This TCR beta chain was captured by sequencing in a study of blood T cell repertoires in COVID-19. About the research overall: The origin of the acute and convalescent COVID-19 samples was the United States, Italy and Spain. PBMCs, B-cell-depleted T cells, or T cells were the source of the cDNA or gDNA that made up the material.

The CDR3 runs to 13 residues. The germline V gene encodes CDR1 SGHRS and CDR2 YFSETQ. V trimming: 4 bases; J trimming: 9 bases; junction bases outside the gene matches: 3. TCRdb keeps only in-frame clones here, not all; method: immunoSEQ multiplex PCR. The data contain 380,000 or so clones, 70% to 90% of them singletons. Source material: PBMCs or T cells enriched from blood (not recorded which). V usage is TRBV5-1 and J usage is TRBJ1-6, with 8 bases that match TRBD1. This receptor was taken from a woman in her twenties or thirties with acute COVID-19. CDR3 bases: TGCGCCAGCAGCCCGGACAGGGTTTCACCCCTCCACTTT. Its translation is CASSPDRVSPLHF.